The 32 T cell receptor beta chains below come from one sample, sequenced in a study of tumor and adjacent non-tumor tissue in lung cancer. Three rounds of nested PCR, following a modified ARM-PCR protocol, produced the TCRbeta library. A single record per CDR3 protein comes from TCRdb applying MiXCR to the multiplex PCR reads. The sample holds 45,000 or so distinct CDR3 sequences, roughly 60% seen once. RNA was extracted from bulk tissue without any cell sorting. Distant lung tissue was collected more than 3 cm away from the tumor edge. The specimen sequenced was distant non-tumor lung tissue. These receptors were collected from a middle-aged woman with non-small cell lung cancer.

On this clonotype itself: Since a much larger clone is just one base distant, this may be a read error. This rearrangement joins TRBV12-3 or TRBV12-4 to TRBJ2-3, with D unclear. The CDR3 spans 16 residues. Trimming shortened V by 5 bases and J by 7 bases, and 22 bases separated the two germline ends. For the CDR3, the DNA is TGTGCCAGCAGTAACATATCACTTAATAACCCATATACGCAGTATTTT. Protein sequence: CASSNISLNNPYTQYF.

This clonotype appeared many times. V gene TRBV19 combines with J gene TRBJ2-1; 12 nucleotides match TRBD2. The length of the CDR3 is 17 residues. The germline V gene has CDR1 LNHDA and CDR2 SQIVND (reference sequence). The ends lost 5 bases at V and 0 bases at J; junction bases unmatched: 5. The CDR3 DNA sequence: TGTGCCAGTAGTCCGACTAGCGGGAGAAGCTCCTACAATGAGCAGTTCTTC. Residues: CASSPTSGRSSYNEQFF.

The V call is TRBV4-1, the J call TRBJ1-1, with TRBD1 as a possible D gene (5 bases). V was pared by 6 bases and J by 0 bases, with 17 bases between. The germline CDR1 and CDR2 sequences are MGHRA and YSYEKL. The CDR3 loop spans 16 amino acids. CDR3 DNA: TGCGCCAGCAGTCAAACAGCAGGGCTAATGAACACTGAAGCTTTCTTT. Translated, it gives CASSQTAGLMNTEAFF.

This clonotype came up a few times. The rearrangement links TRBV28 to TRBJ2-3; 9 bases match TRBD1. V shed 4 bases and J 3 bases; nucleotides not matched to a gene: 8. Germline CDR1 reads MDHEN; CDR2 reads SYDVKM. CDR3 length equals 16 residues. In DNA form, the CDR3 reads TGTGCCAGCAGTTCTACAGGGGGCGAAGGAACAGATACGCAGTATTTT. It translates to CASSSTGGEGTDTQYF.

Concerning this clonotype: The conserved phenylalanine or tryptophan is not found at the CDR3 terminus, so this likely reflects a read error. The V and J genes are TRBV12-3 or TRBV12-4 and TRBJ2-7, with 8 bases lining up with TRBD2. The length of the CDR3 is 15 residues. V dropped 0 bases and J dropped 3; count of bases not matched to a gene: 4. In DNA, the CDR3 is TGTGCCAGCAGTTTAGCCGGAACTAGCGGCTACGAGCAGTACTCC. Protein product: CASSLAGTSGYEQYS.

As to this clonotype: This may be a read error: a much more frequent sequence differs by one nucleotide. The V call is TRBV12-3 or TRBV12-4, the J call TRBJ1-2; tentatively, D is TRBD1 (6 bases). The CDR3 spans 13 residues. V was trimmed by 9 bases and J by 6 bases, leaving 17 bases between them. The CDR3, as DNA: TGTGCCAGGTCGGGGGGCTACTCACATGGCTACACCTTC. Translated: CARSGGYSHGYTF.

This clonotype has just one count. The chain carries TRBV10-3 and TRBJ1-4; D gene unclear. Germline V lookup: CDR1 ENHRY, CDR2 SYGVKD. The V and J ends lost 6 bases and 6 bases respectively, with 8 bases between them. This CDR3 has 12 residues. CDR3 region: CAIRCRDEKLFF. The DNA for the CDR3 is TGTGCCATCAGGTGTCGCGATGAAAAACTGTTTTTT.

This rearrangement joins TRBV11-2 to TRBJ1-5; D is perhaps TRBD1 or TRBD2 (5 bases each). Matching the DNA end better, TRBJ2-3 makes the J call doubtful. CDR3 length: 13 residues. Per the germline V gene, CDR1 is SGHAT and CDR2 is FQNNGV. CDR3 protein: CDRSLLGDQPQYF. CDR3 nucleotide sequence: TGTGACAGAAGCTTACTGGGGGATCAGCCCCAGTATTTT.

In this sample, this clonotype turned up many times. The chain couples TRBV6-2 or TRBV6-3 to TRBJ1-4; D is perhaps TRBD1 (6 bases). With 4 bases removed from V and 0 bases from J, the gap between germline ends came to 15 bases. Germline CDR1 MNHEY, CDR2 SVGEGT. CDR3 length equals 17 residues. The chain's CDR3 is CASSWDRQASTNEKLFF. The CDR3 nucleotides read TGTGCCAGCAGTTGGGACCGACAGGCTTCAACTAATGAAAAACTGTTTTTT.

The sample holds a few counts of this clonotype. A much larger clone differs by one base, so this may be a read error. V is TRBV6-5 and J is TRBJ1-6; 7 nucleotides agree with TRBD1. This CDR3 spans 14 amino acids. Germline values: CDR1 MNHEY, CDR2 SVGAGI. CDR3 bases: TGTGCCAACAGTTACAGGGGCCCGAGAGCACCCCTCCACTTT. As protein: CANSYRGPRAPLHF.

The table lists this clonotype with a few counts. This chain joins TRBV30 and TRBJ2-2, with D hard to call. The CDR3 runs 14 residues. Germline V gene lookup returns CDR1 GTSNPN and CDR2 SVGIG (reference sequence). V was cut by 3 bases and J by 5 bases, with 13 bases left in between. The CDR3 DNA reads as TGTGCCTGGAGATCCACCACAGATACCGGGGAGCTGTTTTTT. It specifies CAWRSTTDTGELFF. Drawing the rest from reference TRBV30 and TRBJ2-2, the complete variable domain is SQTIHQWPATLVQPVGSPLSLECTVEGTSNPNLYWYRQAAGRGLQLLFYSVGIGQISSEVPQNLSASRPQDRQFILSSKKLLLSDSGFYLCAWRSTTDTGELFFGEGSRLTVL.

In its sample, this clonotype was seen many times. This rearrangement joins TRBV6-6 to TRBJ2-1; D possibly corresponds to TRBD2 (5 bases). CDR1 is MNHNY, CDR2 SVGAGI, per germline (reference sequence). The CDR3 length is 16 residues. Trimming cost V 1 base and J 5 bases, with 15 bases left between them. The CDR3 DNA is TGTGCCAGCAGTTACTATGGGGTAGCGTCGGACAATGAGCAGTTCTTC. Its protein product is CASSYYGVASDNEQFF.

In the case of this clonotype: It is likely a read error, because the conserved phenylalanine at the end of the CDR3 is missing. The V call is TRBV11-3, the J call TRBJ1-6; D gene ambiguous. V was shortened by 7 bases and J by 14 bases, with 18 bases between the two germline ends. This CDR3 is 13 amino acids long. Germline loops: CDR1 SGHNT, CDR2 YENEEA. CDR3 amino acids: CASNHGENSALHY. The CDR3 bases are TGTGCCAGCAACCATGGGGAGAATTCGGCCCTCCACTAT.

Turning to this clonotype: One junction end disagrees with the germline gene, perhaps due to a read error. V gene TRBV6-6 combines with J gene TRBJ1-5; unclear D gene. There are 16 residues in the CDR3. Germline CDR1 and CDR2: MNHNY and SVGAGI (reference sequence). This CDR3 reads CARSYTRVPGSQPQHF. As DNA, the CDR3 is TGTGCCAGGAGTTACACGCGAGTTCCTGGGTCTCAGCCCCAGCATTTT.

This clonotype was seen at least ten times. This rearrangement joins TRBV5-5 to TRBJ2-5, with D possibly TRBD2 on 6 matching bases. This CDR3 region has 14 residues. Germline CDR1 is SGHKS and CDR2 is YYEKEE (reference sequence). V lost 6 bases and J lost 0, with 12 bases in between. The CDR3 DNA sequence: TGTGCCAGCATTAGCGGAGGATACCAAGAGACCCAGTACTTC. Translation gives CASISGGYQETQYF.

This clonotype occurred many times. V is TRBV13 and J is TRBJ2-7; maybe TRBD2 (5 bases). The CDR3 loop spans 16 amino acids. Trimming removed 0 bases at V and 6 bases at J, with 18 bases between. The V gene's germline CDR1 is PRHDT and CDR2 FYEKMQ (reference sequence). The CDR3 spells CASSLGLARGWFEQYF. CDR3 coding DNA: TGTGCCAGCAGCTTAGGCCTGGCCCGGGGTTGGTTCGAGCAGTACTTC. Drawing the rest from reference TRBV13 and TRBJ2-7, the complete variable domain is AAGVIQSPRHLIKEKRETATLKCYPIPRHDTVYWYQQGPGQDPQFLISFYEKMQSDKGSIPDRFSAQQFSDYHSELNMSSLELGDSALYFCASSLGLARGWFEQYFGPGTRLTVT.

V gene TRBV6-1 combines with J gene TRBJ1-5; 8 nucleotides agree with TRBD1. This CDR3 is 16 amino acids long. CDR1 is MNHNS and CDR2 is SASEGT in the germline V gene. With V trimmed by 8 bases and J by 4 bases, 13 bases remained unmatched. CDR3 coding DNA: TGTGCCAGCGGGATGCCGACAGGGGCTTCTAATCAGCCCCAGCATTTT. Translating it yields CASGMPTGASNQPQHF.

This clonotype has only a few counts. At one end, the junction sequence differs from germline, possibly due to a read error. The CDR3 DNA is TGCAGCGTGACCGGGACTAGCGAACGTTCGGCGGGTAATGGGCAGTTCTTC. This gives the protein CSVTGTSERSAGNGQFF. J is TRBJ2-1 and V is TRBV29-1; 10 bases line up with TRBD2. CDR1 SQVTM and CDR2 ANQGSEA come from the germline V gene. This CDR3 is 17 amino acids long.

The rearrangement links TRBV4-1 to TRBJ1-4; D is uncertain. The CDR3 has 13 residues. Per germline, CDR1 MGHRA and CDR2 YSYEKL. The CDR3 protein is CSNSQASDFGLFF. The DNA for the CDR3 is TGCTCCAACAGCCAAGCTTCGGATTTTGGACTGTTTTTT.

CDR3 sequence (DNA): TGCAGTGCTAAGGGGGGCGGGGGGAACAATGAGCAGTTCTTC. This sequence encodes CSAKGGGGNNEQFF. The chain has TRBV20-1 and TRBJ2-1; 8 bases line up with TRBD2. Germline CDR1 reads DFQATT; CDR2 reads SNEGSKA (reference sequence). J lost 5 bases, V lost 4 bases, and 7 bases had no gene match. The CDR3 is 14 residues long.

To note about this clonotype: At one of its ends the junction is not consistent with the germline gene, which may arise from a read error. This chain joins TRBV12-3 or TRBV12-4 and TRBJ1-1; 10 bases match TRBD1. This CDR3 region has 13 residues. DNA of the CDR3: TGTGCAAGCAGGGACAGGGGATCGACTGGAGCTTTCTTT. It yields the protein CASRDRGSTGAFF.

This clonotype was counted ten times or more. The chain links TRBV5-1 to TRBJ2-1, with 11 nucleotides matching TRBD1. Germline assignment: CDR1 SGHRS and CDR2 YFSETQ. The J segment lost 9 bases and the V segment lost 4 bases, leaving 12 bases of the junction unmatched. This CDR3 is built from 16 residues. This CDR3 reads CASSAIAGTGGGEQFF. CDR3 in DNA: TGCGCCAGCAGCGCCATAGCCGGGACAGGGGGGGGTGAGCAGTTCTTC.

On this clonotype itself: A read error is likely, as this CDR3 ends without the conserved phenylalanine or tryptophan. The DNA of the CDR3 is TGTGTCAGCAGGAACCTGGAGACCCAGTACTTA. Protein product: CVSRNLETQYL. The chain couples TRBV6-1 to TRBJ2-5; no clear D. CDR3 length: 11 residues. Germline V CDR1 and CDR2: MNHNS, SASEGT.

Of note for this clonotype: Germline and junction disagree at one end, which may indicate a read error. This rearrangement joins TRBV11-2 to TRBJ1-5; 9 nucleotides match TRBD1. The CDR3 consists of 15 residues. The germline gives CDR1 SGHAT, CDR2 FQNNGV. The DNA for the CDR3 is TGTGCTAGCATCGAAGGGACAGGGTTATATCAGCCCCAGCATTTT. Residues: CASIEGTGLYQPQHF.

A word on this clonotype: A read error may produce the germline difference seen at one junction end. The J gene is TRBJ2-7, the V gene TRBV6-1, with a weak D call TRBD2 (5 bases). The CDR3 runs 12 residues. The germline gives CDR1 MNHNS, CDR2 SASEGT. The DNA for the CDR3 is TGTGCCAGCAGGTGGGCGGAGGCTGAGCGGTACTTC. It codes for CASRWAEAERYF.

On this clonotype itself: A much more abundant neighbour one base away suggests this may be a read error. The chain has TRBV11-2 and TRBJ1-1, with D unclear. The V end was cut by 5 bases, the J end by 4 bases, with 14 bases between. This CDR3 comprises 14 residues. From germline, CDR1 is SGHAT and CDR2 FQNNGV. Written as DNA, the CDR3 is TGTGCCAGCAGCACCCGGGCCCCGGGCACTGAAGCTTTCTTT. This gives the protein CASSTRAPGTEAFF.

Notes on this clonotype: The junction departs from the called germline gene at one end, perhaps through a read error. This rearrangement joins TRBV5-1 to TRBJ2-3, with TRBD2 matching over 7 bases. CDR3 length: 14 amino acids. CDR1 is SGHRS and CDR2 is YFSETQ in the germline V gene. The CDR3 protein is CATNGGSAPDMQYF. DNA of the CDR3: TGCGCCACCAACGGCGGGAGCGCTCCAGATATGCAGTATTTT.

A few counts support this clonotype. A much larger clone differs from this one at a single base, so this may be a read error. The rearrangement joins TRBV6-6 to TRBJ1-5, with D maybe TRBD1 (5 bases). V dropped 7 bases and J dropped 6 bases, with 19 bases sitting between them. The germline gives CDR1 MNHNY, CDR2 SVGAGI (reference sequence). The CDR3 spans 15 residues. The CDR3 DNA sequence: TGTGCCAGCACAAGAGGGGCGAGCGACGCTCAGCCCCAGCATTTT. The encoded protein is CASTRGASDAQPQHF.

In this sample, this clonotype turned up once. This chain joins TRBV4-1 and TRBJ2-2; D perhaps matches TRBD2 (5 bases). CDR1 and CDR2 from the germline V gene are MGHRA and YSYEKL. Trimming shortened V by 0 bases and J by 1 base, and 9 bases separated the two germline ends. The CDR3 has 16 amino acids. Here the CDR3 reads CASSQERAMNTGELFF. DNA of the CDR3: TGCGCCAGCAGCCAAGAGCGGGCTATGAACACCGGGGAGCTGTTTTTT.

Concerning this clonotype itself: Since no conserved phenylalanine or tryptophan closes the CDR3, a read error is the likely cause. V gene TRBV4-2 combines with J gene TRBJ2-7; D not resolved. The germline gives CDR1 LGHNA, CDR2 YNFKEQ. Trimming removed 1 base at V and 7 bases at J, with 11 bases between. CDR3 length: 13 residues. CDR3 coding DNA: TGTGCCAGCAGCCAAGCCAACCGCGAGGAGCAGTACCTC. This sequence encodes CASSQANREEQYL.

This clonotype has a count of ten or more. V usage is TRBV30 and J usage is TRBJ2-7, with D tentatively TRBD1 or TRBD2 (5 bases each). V was trimmed by 3 bases and J by 1 base, leaving 10 bases between them. This CDR3 comprises 13 residues. Germline-derived CDR1 and CDR2 are GTSNPN and SVGIG (reference sequence). The CDR3 region has the DNA TGTGCCTGGAGCTGGGACGGTTCCTACGAGCAGTACTTC. The encoded protein is CAWSWDGSYEQYF.

Only a few counts were recorded for this clonotype. Since a much larger clone is just one base distant, this may be a read error. The chain links TRBV5-4 to TRBJ2-3; D is possibly TRBD2 (6 bases). Germline CDR1 is SGHNT and CDR2 is YYREEE (reference sequence). The V end lost 9 bases, the J end lost 4 bases, and 24 bases lay between the germline ends. The CDR3 is made up of 16 amino acids. CDR3 amino acids: CANAISMGGEADTQYF. The CDR3 nucleotides are TGTGCCAACGCAATTTCTATGGGGGGAGAGGCAGATACGCAGTATTTT.